This is a list of T cell receptor beta chains from one sample in a study of PD-L1 blockade in urothelial cancer. The table came from immunoSEQ multiplex PCR; TCRdb's copy has only in-frame clones and leaves some out. The sample lists more than 60,000 clones, more than 70% occurring once. The input for sequencing was PBMCs, taken around atezolizumab (anti-PD-L1) treatment. All receptors derive from a man between 60 and 75 years old with urothelial cancer. The CDR3 runs from the conserved cysteine through the conserved F or W. The D gene is left open where the match is weak. Not every row has a clone size; where given, it reads once, few, many or a size class.

clone_size j_call cdr3_length d_call v_call cdr3_nt cdr3_aa
- TRBJ1-2 14 - TRBV2 TGTGCCAGCAGTCAAGCAGGACTTCCCCTTGGCTACACCTTC CASSQAGLPLGYTF
- TRBJ2-5 15 TRBD2 TRBV7-9 TGTGCCAGCAGCTCCCCGAGCGGGAGAAGCGAGACCCAGTACTTC CASSSPSGRSETQYF
- TRBJ1-2 14 TRBD1 TRBV29-1 TGCAGCGTTGTTAGACAGGGAACGGGCTATGGCTACACCTTC CSVVRQGTGYGYTF
once TRBJ2-1 17 TRBD2 TRBV9 TGTGCCAGCAGCGTAGAGCCTCGAGCGGGAGTCCTCCATGAGCAGTTCTTC CASSVEPRAGVLHEQFF
- TRBJ2-5 15 TRBD2 TRBV5-4 TGTGCCAGCAGCTCTCTAGCGGGAGGTATGAAGACCCAGTACTTC CASSSLAGGMKTQYF
- TRBJ2-1 14 - TRBV5-4 TGTGCCAGCAGGGGCTGGAGCGGCTACAATGAGCAGTTCTTC CASRGWSGYNEQFF
- TRBJ1-2 15 - TRBV11-2 TGTGCCAGCAGCTTAGGGAGGGCCAGGACATATGGCTACACCTTC CASSLGRARTYGYTF
- TRBJ2-1 14 - TRBV27 TGTGCCAGCGGAAAGGGGGAGGGGTTACATGAGCAGTTCTTC CASGKGEGLHEQFF
- TRBJ2-7 13 - TRBV18 TGTGCCAGCTCACCGACGTACGGGTACGAGCAGTACTTC CASSPTYGYEQYF
- TRBJ2-3 16 - TRBV5-1 TGCGCCAGCAGCTCCAAACAGGGGGGGAGCACAGATACGCAGTATTTT CASSSKQGGSTDTQYF
- TRBJ2-3 15 TRBD1 TRBV4-1 TGCGCCAGCAGCCAAGGAGACAGGGTAACAGATACGCAGTATTTT CASSQGDRVTDTQYF
- TRBJ2-7 12 - TRBV6-1 TGTGCCTACCTGGGACACCTCTACGAGCAGTACTTC CAYLGHLYEQYF
- TRBJ2-7 15 - TRBV27 TGTGCCAGCAGTTTAAAGGGGTTGGGAACCTACGAGCAGTACTTC CASSLKGLGTYEQYF
- TRBJ1-4 15 - TRBV29-1 TGCAGCGTTGAAGTGCGGGGGGCCGGTAATGAAAAACTGTTTTTT CSVEVRGAGNEKLFF
- TRBJ2-5 11 - TRBV7-9 TGTGCCGGCCAACAGGGCGAGACCCAGTACTTC CAGQQGETQYF
- TRBJ2-1 13 - TRBV7-9 TGTGCCAGCAGCTTAGCTTACAGGCATGAGCAGTTCTTC CASSLAYRHEQFF
- TRBJ1-1 14 - TRBV10-1 TGCGCCAGCAGTGAGAGCGGGGGCACCACTGAAGCTTTCTTT CASSESGGTTEAFF
- TRBJ2-7 11 - TRBV6-5 TGTGCCAGCAGAAACATCTACGAGCAGTACTTC CASRNIYEQYF
- TRBJ1-4 15 - TRBV27 TGTGCCAGCAGTAGGAGAGACGCGGGAAATGAAAAACTGTTTTTT CASSRRDAGNEKLFF
- TRBJ2-3 14 TRBD2 TRBV5-1 TGCGCCAGCAGCTTTAGCGGGAGCACAGATACGCAGTATTTT CASSFSGSTDTQYF
- TRBJ1-4 13 - TRBV4-3 TGCGCCAGCAGCCAGAGAGCGTCTGAAAAACTGTTTTTT CASSQRASEKLFF
- TRBJ1-2 15 TRBD1 TRBV4-2 TGTGCCAGCAGCCAAGTCGGCGGGACAGGGGATGGCTACACCTTC CASSQVGGTGDGYTF
- TRBJ1-5 14 - TRBV9 TGTGCCAGCAGCGTAGAGGGAGAAAATCAGCCCCAGCATTTT CASSVEGENQPQHF
- TRBJ1-2 14 - TRBV19 TGTGCCAGTAGTATCGACAGGACGCTCGACGGCTACACCTTC CASSIDRTLDGYTF
- TRBJ1-1 15 - TRBV7-6 TGTGCCAGCAGCACCTCGGACAATTTGAACACTGAAGCTTTCTTT CASSTSDNLNTEAFF
- TRBJ2-7 12 - TRBV28 TGTGCCAGCAGTTCGAGCTCCTACGAGCAGTACTTC CASSSSSYEQYF
- TRBJ1-6 15 - TRBV7-2 TGTGCCAGCAGCCCCGTCCAGGATCTTAATTCACCCCTCCACTTT CASSPVQDLNSPLHF
- TRBJ1-4 15 - TRBV4-1 TGCGCCAGCAGCCAAGTCCGCGGGCGGGGGGAAAAACTGTTTTTT CASSQVRGRGEKLFF
- TRBJ2-5 15 TRBD2 TRBV5-1 TGCGCCAGCAGCTTGGAGGGTAGCGGGCAAGAGACCCAGTACTTC CASSLEGSGQETQYF
- TRBJ2-3 16 - TRBV7-8 TGTGCCAGCAGCTTAGGGGTCACGGGAGGCACAGATACGCAGTATTTT CASSLGVTGGTDTQYF
- TRBJ2-2 16 - TRBV12-2 TGTGCAAGTCGCACCGGACAGGGATCGAACACCGGGGAGCTGTTTTTT CASRTGQGSNTGELFF
- TRBJ1-5 21 TRBD1 TRBV27 TGTGCCAGCAGCCGCTCGTTAAGGGACAGGGCCGAAGAAGGGGGCAATCAGCCCCAGCATTTT CASSRSLRDRAEEGGNQPQHF
- TRBJ2-2 15 - TRBV4-3 TGCGCCAGCAGCCGCCAGAGCCCACAGACCGGGGAGCTGTTTTTT CASSRQSPQTGELFF
- TRBJ2-3 18 TRBD2 TRBV4-1 TGCGCCAGCAGCTCCACTAGCGGGGGGGCCGTTGGCACAGATACGCAGTATTTT CASSSTSGGAVGTDTQYF
few TRBJ2-5 10 - TRBV20-1 TGCAGTGCTAGATCGGGGACCCAGTACTTC CSARSGTQYF
few TRBJ1-2 14 TRBD1 TRBV6-5 TGTGCCAGCAGACGGACAGGGCGAGACTATGGCTACACCTTC CASRRTGRDYGYTF
- TRBJ1-1 14 TRBD1 TRBV11-1 TGTGCCAGCAGCTTCCAGGGGGCATTCACTGAAGCTTTCTTT CASSFQGAFTEAFF
- TRBJ1-5 15 - TRBV6-5 TGTGCCAGCAGTTACTCGTCAGGGGCGAGGCAGCCCCAGCATTTT CASSYSSGARQPQHF
- TRBJ2-5 14 TRBD2 TRBV7-8 TGTGCCAGCAGCTTAGGCGGGAGGAGAGAGACCCAGTACTTC CASSLGGRRETQYF
few TRBJ2-7 12 - TRBV10-3 TGTGCCATCAGTGAGGGAGGATACGAGCAGTACTTC CAISEGGYEQYF
- TRBJ1-2 12 - TRBV6-1 TGTGCCAGCAGTGAGTCAGGCTATGGCTACACCTTC CASSESGYGYTF
- TRBJ2-7 14 - TRBV11-2 TGTGCCAGCAGCTTAGGTTGGGGGCTTTACGAGCAGTACTTC CASSLGWGLYEQYF